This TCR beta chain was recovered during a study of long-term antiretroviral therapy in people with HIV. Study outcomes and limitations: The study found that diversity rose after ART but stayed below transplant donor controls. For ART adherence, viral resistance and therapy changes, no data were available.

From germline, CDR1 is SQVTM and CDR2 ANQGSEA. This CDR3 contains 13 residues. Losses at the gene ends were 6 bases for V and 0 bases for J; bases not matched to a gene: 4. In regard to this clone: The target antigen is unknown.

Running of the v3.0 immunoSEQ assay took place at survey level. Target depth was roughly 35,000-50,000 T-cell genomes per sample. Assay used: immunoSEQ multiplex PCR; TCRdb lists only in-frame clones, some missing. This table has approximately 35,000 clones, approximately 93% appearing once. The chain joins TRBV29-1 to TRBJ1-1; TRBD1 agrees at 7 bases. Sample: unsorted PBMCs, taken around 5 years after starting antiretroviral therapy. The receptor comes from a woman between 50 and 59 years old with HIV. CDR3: CSVKGQLNTEAFF. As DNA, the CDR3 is TGCAGCGTGAAGGGACAGTTGAACACTGAAGCTTTCTTT.